The 17 T cell receptor beta chains below come from one sample, sequenced in a study of shared clonotypes between healthy human individuals. The naive CD8 subset, CD45RO-negative cells positively selected for CCR7, excluded terminally differentiated effector memory CD45RA+ cells. Sequencing used immunoSEQ multiplex PCR; TCRdb keeps in-frame clones, though not all of them. The table lists roughly 2.1 million clones, around 93% of them singletons. Material: naive CD8+ T cells from PBMCs. The receptor source for this set is a man aged 18 to 29 in good health. Some clones in this sample may be carry-over from other donors' samples.

The V and J genes are TRBV29-1 and TRBJ1-2; no firm D call. Germline CDR1 SQVTM, CDR2 ANQGSEA. The CDR3 runs to 16 residues. Trimming removed 0 bases from V and 0 bases from J, with 14 bases in between. Here the CDR3 reads CSVEEARRPANYGYTF. The CDR3 DNA follows: TGCAGCGTTGAAGAAGCAAGACGGCCTGCTAACTATGGCTACACCTTC.

The V and J genes are TRBV6-6 and TRBJ2-3, with unresolved D. CDR1 MNHNY and CDR2 SVGAGI come from the germline V gene (reference sequence). Trimming shortened V by 7 bases and J by 4 bases, and 9 bases separated the two germline ends. This CDR3 spans 12 amino acids. Written as DNA, the CDR3 is TGTGCCAGCAAAGATCCAGCAGATACGCAGTATTTT. It specifies CASKDPADTQYF.

This chain uses TRBV11-2 with TRBJ2-1; 9 positions match TRBD2. This CDR3 comprises 16 residues. CDR1 SGHAT and CDR2 FQNNGV come from the germline V gene. Trimming took 0 bases from V and 3 from J; bases not matched to a gene: 3. The CDR3 sequence is CASSLDLAGIYNEQFF. The CDR3 DNA sequence: TGTGCCAGCAGCTTAGACCTAGCGGGGATCTACAATGAGCAGTTCTTC. Variable domain in full (rest from reference TRBV11-2 and TRBJ2-1): EAGVAQSPRYKIIEKRQSVAFWCNPISGHATLYWYQQILGQGPKLLIQFQNNGVVDDSQLPKDRFSAERLKGVDSTLKIQPAKLEDSAVYLCASSLDLAGIYNEQFFGPGTRLTVL.

The rearrangement joins TRBV19 to TRBJ2-7; TRBD2 agrees at 7 bases. The CDR3 length is 14 residues. Germline V gives CDR1 LNHDA, CDR2 SQIVND (reference sequence). Trimming at V came to 6 bases and at J to 0 bases, leaving 5 bases not matched to a gene. In nucleotides, the CDR3 is TGTGCCAGTAGAGAGCGGGGATACTCCTACGAGCAGTACTTC. Translated: CASRERGYSYEQYF.

This clone was observed a few times. This chain joins TRBV9 and TRBJ1-2; D may be TRBD1 (5 bases). The CDR3 extends over 16 amino acids. V was cut by 0 bases and J by 4 bases, with 16 bases left in between. The germline V gene has CDR1 SGDLS and CDR2 YYNGEE. CDR3: CASSVADRGTFYGYTF. In nucleotides, the CDR3 is TGTGCCAGCAGCGTAGCTGATAGGGGTACCTTCTATGGCTACACCTTC.

The chain recombines TRBV7-9 with TRBJ2-5, with D perhaps matching TRBD2 (6 bases). Trimming cost V 5 bases and J 9 bases, with 16 bases left between them. The CDR3 has 13 residues. CDR1 SEHNR and CDR2 FQNEAQ come from the germline V gene (reference sequence). This chain's CDR3 is CASSPGRPGAQYF. The CDR3 DNA sequence: TGTGCCAGCAGCCCTGGGCGACCGGGGGCCCAGTACTTC. The whole variable domain, filled in from reference TRBV7-9 and TRBJ2-5, reads DTGVSQNPRHKITKRGQNVTFRCDPISEHNRLYWYRQTLGQGPEFLTYFQNEAQLEKSRLLSDRFSAERPKGSFSTLEIQRTEQGDSAMYLCASSPGRPGAQYFGPGTRLLVL.

The chain's CDR3 is CASSPLGIINTIYF. The CDR3, as DNA: TGTGCCAGTAGTCCTTTGGGTATAATAAACACCATATATTTT. The chain uses TRBV19 and TRBJ1-3; D remains ambiguous. Germline CDR1 reads LNHDA; CDR2 reads SQIVND (reference sequence). With 5 bases removed from V and 6 bases from J, the gap between germline ends came to 14 bases. The CDR3 runs to 14 residues. Together with reference TRBV19 and TRBJ1-3, the CDR3 gives the full variable domain: DGGITQSPKYLFRKEGQNVTLSCEQNLNHDAMYWYRQDPGQGLRLIYYSQIVNDFQKGDIAEGYSVSREKKESFPLTVTSAQKNPTAFYLCASSPLGIINTIYFGEGSWLTVV.

The genes are TRBV29-1 and TRBJ2-1, with 11 bases fitting TRBD2. The V and J ends lost 5 bases and 4 bases, in that order; junction bases with no gene match: 4. From germline, CDR1 is SQVTM and CDR2 ANQGSEA. The CDR3 consists of 14 residues. CDR3 sequence (DNA): TGCAGCGTTTCGGGACTAGCGGATTACAATGAGCAGTTCTTC. Its translation: CSVSGLADYNEQFF.

The chain couples TRBV27 to TRBJ2-3; 12 bases agree with TRBD2. The CDR3 consists of 15 residues. Germline loops: CDR1 MNHEY, CDR2 SMNVEV (reference sequence). After removal of 7 bases from V and 2 bases from J, the junction contained 4 bases not matched to a gene. The CDR3 DNA reads TGTGCCAGCACCTGGACTAGCGGGAACACAGATACGCAGTATTTT. It is translated as CASTWTSGNTDTQYF.

V and J are TRBV14 and TRBJ2-7; D might be TRBD2 (6 bases). Trimming cost V 4 bases and J 7 bases, with 14 bases left between them. Germline V gives CDR1 SGHDN, CDR2 FVKESK. There are 13 residues in the CDR3. CDR3 in DNA: TGTGCCAGCAGCCCTTGGGGGGTCGAAGAGCAGTACTTC. This translates into CASSPWGVEEQYF.

V is TRBV9 and J is TRBJ1-5; TRBD1 might be the D (5 bases). Trimming took 5 bases from V and 2 from J, leaving 14 bases between them. Per germline, CDR1 SGDLS and CDR2 YYNGEE. CDR3 size: 15 residues. The CDR3 DNA is TGTGCCAGCAGTGGTGGGGCACAGGGCAATCAGCCCCAGCATTTT. The encoded protein is CASSGGAQGNQPQHF.

Comments on this clone: Other DNA sequences in this sample translate to the same CDR3. The chain joins TRBV27 to TRBJ2-7; the D gene is possibly TRBD1 (6 bases). V was trimmed by 4 bases and J by 0 bases, leaving 10 bases between them. The CDR3 contains 14 residues. Germline CDR1 MNHEY, CDR2 SMNVEV (reference sequence). CDR3 in DNA: TGTGCCAGCAGTTCACGGGACACCTCCTACGAGCAGTACTTC. This encodes CASSSRDTSYEQYF.

This clone occurred a few times. The chain employs TRBV7-9 and TRBJ1-1; possible D gene TRBD1, 5 bases. Trimming took off 5 bases at V and 4 bases at J, with 17 bases between the two ends. CDR3 length: 15 amino acids. The germline CDR1 and CDR2 sequences are SEHNR and FQNEAQ (reference sequence). CDR3 coding DNA: TGTGCCAGCAGCCCTGTGACAGAAATTGTCACTGAAGCTTTCTTT. Translation: CASSPVTEIVTEAFF.

This clone was seen once. The chain has TRBV6-1 and TRBJ1-1; D is possibly TRBD1 (5 bases). V lost 0 bases, J lost 3 bases, and 17 bases lay in between. Germline V gives CDR1 MNHNS, CDR2 SASEGT. The CDR3 is 17 residues long. The CDR3 region is CASSEALWGLGDTEAFF. Here the CDR3 DNA reads TGTGCCAGCAGTGAAGCGTTGTGGGGACTGGGGGACACTGAAGCTTTCTTT.

V is TRBV7-6 and J is TRBJ2-7; 7 bases match TRBD2. The V segment lost 1 base and the J segment 2 bases; nucleotides outside the gene matches: 11. The germline gives CDR1 SGHVS, CDR2 FNYEAQ. The length of the CDR3 is 17 residues. The CDR3 here is CASSLDVGGSGAYEQYF. CDR3 nucleotide sequence: TGTGCCAGCAGCTTAGACGTGGGAGGGTCGGGGGCCTACGAGCAGTACTTC.

The rearrangement uses TRBV27 and TRBJ2-7, with TRBD2 matching 15 bases. The CDR3 length is 18 residues. V was pared by 3 bases and J by 3 bases, with 9 bases of the junction left unmatched. Germline V gene lookup returns CDR1 MNHEY and CDR2 SMNVEV (reference sequence). The CDR3 here is CASSFRGLAGGLNYEQYF. The CDR3 DNA is TGTGCCAGCAGTTTCCGCGGACTAGCGGGAGGGCTGAACTACGAGCAGTACTTC.

The chain carries TRBV10-1 and TRBJ2-5; 10 bases are shared with TRBD1. Looked up from germline, CDR1 is WNHNN and CDR2 is SYGVQD (reference sequence). The CDR3 spans 16 residues. Unmatched junction bases numbered 9, after V lost 5 bases and J lost 3 bases. The CDR3 coding sequence is TGCGCCAGCAGTAGCCGCCGGGACAGGGGTGAAGAGACCCAGTACTTC. Its translation is CASSSRRDRGEETQYF.